This is a list of T cell receptor beta chains from one sample in a study of blood T cell repertoires in COVID-19. The assay was immunoSEQ multiplex PCR, and TCRdb's table has in-frame clones only and misses some. The table records under 250,000 clones, 70% to 90% of them present only once. Sequenced input: peripheral blood. The receptors were sampled from a man in his fifties with acute or convalescent COVID-19. Both conserved end residues are part of each CDR3. The D gene is left open where the match is weak. The size of a clone is reported for some rows only, either as once, few or many, or as a class for expanded clones.

j_gene: TRBJ1-2
v_gene: TRBV28
d_gene: .
abundance: .
CDR3aa: CASSSPPTETVGYTF
CDR3nt: TGTGCCAGCAGTTCTCCCCCGACCGAGACTGTCGGCTACACCTTC

j_gene: TRBJ2-1
v_gene: TRBV4-1
d_gene: .
abundance: .
CDR3aa: CASSPLRQAYNEQFF
CDR3nt: TGCGCCAGCAGCCCCCTGAGGCAAGCCTACAATGAGCAGTTCTTC

j_gene: TRBJ2-7
v_gene: TRBV9
d_gene: .
abundance: few
CDR3aa: CASSGTTSYEQYF
CDR3nt: TGTGCCAGCAGCGGGACAACGAGCTACGAGCAGTACTTC

j_gene: TRBJ2-7
v_gene: TRBV11-2
d_gene: TRBD2
abundance: .
CDR3aa: CASSYLAGVSEQYF
CDR3nt: TGTGCCAGCAGCTACCTAGCGGGAGTTTCCGAGCAGTACTTC

j_gene: TRBJ1-6
v_gene: TRBV2
d_gene: .
abundance: .
CDR3aa: CASGQPNSPLHF
CDR3nt: TGTGCCAGCGGACAACCAAATTCACCCCTCCACTTT

j_gene: TRBJ1-1
v_gene: TRBV3-1/TRBV3-2
d_gene: .
abundance: .
CDR3aa: CASSQLSGTEAFF
CDR3nt: TGTGCCAGCAGCCAATTGTCCGGGACTGAAGCTTTCTTT

j_gene: TRBJ2-2
v_gene: TRBV4-1
d_gene: .
abundance: .
CDR3aa: CASSQDVGAVGGGELFF
CDR3nt: TGCGCCAGCAGCCAAGATGTGGGGGCCGTCGGCGGCGGGGAGCTGTTTTTT

j_gene: TRBJ1-2
v_gene: TRBV7-9
d_gene: TRBD1
abundance: .
CDR3aa: CASSLTGGFGYTF
CDR3nt: TGTGCCAGCAGCCTAACAGGGGGCTTTGGCTACACCTTC

j_gene: TRBJ1-5
v_gene: TRBV10-2
d_gene: TRBD1
abundance: .
CDR3aa: CASGQGGKPQHF
CDR3nt: TGCGCCAGCGGACAGGGAGGAAAGCCCCAGCATTTT

j_gene: TRBJ1-4
v_gene: TRBV3-1/TRBV3-2
d_gene: TRBD1
abundance: .
CDR3aa: CASSQLQGGGEKLFF
CDR3nt: TGTGCCAGCAGCCAACTTCAGGGGGGTGGTGAAAAACTGTTTTTT

j_gene: TRBJ2-1
v_gene: TRBV4-1
d_gene: TRBD2
abundance: .
CDR3aa: CASSQGTSVNNEQFF
CDR3nt: TGCGCCAGCAGCCAAGGGACTAGCGTGAACAATGAGCAGTTCTTC

j_gene: TRBJ2-2
v_gene: TRBV9
d_gene: .
abundance: .
CDR3aa: CASSVGGANTGELFF
CDR3nt: TGTGCCAGCAGCGTGGGGGGAGCGAACACCGGGGAGCTGTTTTTT

j_gene: TRBJ1-3
v_gene: TRBV3-1/TRBV3-2
d_gene: .
abundance: .
CDR3aa: CASSQDLQGSGNTIYF
CDR3nt: TGTGCCAGCAGCCAAGACCTCCAGGGGTCTGGAAACACCATATATTTT

j_gene: TRBJ2-2
v_gene: TRBV5-4
d_gene: TRBD1
abundance: .
CDR3aa: CASSLDRGLSHTNTGELFF
CDR3nt: TGTGCCAGCAGCTTGGACAGGGGGCTCTCCCATACGAACACCGGGGAGCTGTTTTTT

j_gene: TRBJ1-6
v_gene: TRBV20-1
d_gene: .
abundance: .
CDR3aa: CSASWTKFLPLHF
CDR3nt: TGCAGTGCTAGTTGGACAAAATTCCTACCCCTCCACTTT

j_gene: TRBJ2-4
v_gene: TRBV27
d_gene: TRBD2
abundance: .
CDR3aa: CASSPGGFAAKNIQYF
CDR3nt: TGTGCCAGCAGTCCCGGGGGGTTCGCAGCCAAAAACATTCAGTACTTC

j_gene: TRBJ1-1
v_gene: TRBV18
d_gene: .
abundance: .
CDR3aa: CASSGREANVEGATEAFF
CDR3nt: TGTGCCAGCTCAGGCCGGGAGGCGAACGTCGAAGGGGCCACTGAAGCTTTCTTT

j_gene: TRBJ2-1
v_gene: TRBV27
d_gene: TRBD2
abundance: once
CDR3aa: CASSSGSGSYNEQFF
CDR3nt: TGTGCCAGCAGCAGCGGGAGCGGGTCCTACAATGAGCAGTTCTTC

j_gene: TRBJ1-1
v_gene: TRBV27
d_gene: .
abundance: .
CDR3aa: CASSLSESTRVSTEAFF
CDR3nt: TGTGCCAGCAGTTTATCGGAGTCAACGAGGGTATCCACTGAAGCTTTCTTT

j_gene: TRBJ2-5
v_gene: TRBV5-6
d_gene: .
abundance: once
CDR3aa: CASSLELQETQYF
CDR3nt: TGTGCCAGCAGCTTGGAACTGCAAGAGACCCAGTACTTC

j_gene: TRBJ2-3
v_gene: TRBV5-4
d_gene: TRBD2
abundance: .
CDR3aa: CASSLDGRPEREVTRDTQYF
CDR3nt: TGTGCCAGCAGCTTGGACGGGAGACCGGAGCGGGAGGTAACCCGAGATACGCAGTATTTT

j_gene: TRBJ2-7
v_gene: TRBV7-6
d_gene: .
abundance: .
CDR3aa: CASSGLAGKSSYEQYF
CDR3nt: TGTGCCAGCAGCGGATTGGCAGGGAAAAGCTCCTACGAGCAGTACTTC

j_gene: TRBJ2-4
v_gene: TRBV3-1/TRBV3-2
d_gene: .
abundance: .
CDR3aa: CASSQWTKDIQYF
CDR3nt: TGTGCCAGCAGCCAATGGACAAAGGACATTCAGTACTTC

j_gene: TRBJ2-7
v_gene: TRBV18
d_gene: TRBD1
abundance: .
CDR3aa: CASSPGTGGTYEQYF
CDR3nt: TGTGCCAGCTCACCCGGGACAGGTGGGACCTACGAGCAGTACTTC

j_gene: TRBJ2-1
v_gene: TRBV5-6
d_gene: .
abundance: few
CDR3aa: CASSFSRNEQFF
CDR3nt: TGTGCCAGCAGCTTTTCTCGTAATGAGCAGTTCTTC

j_gene: TRBJ1-3
v_gene: TRBV10-3
d_gene: TRBD1
abundance: .
CDR3aa: CAISPRTGTEGNTIYF
CDR3nt: TGTGCCATCAGTCCTCGGACAGGGACTGAAGGAAACACCATATATTTT

j_gene: TRBJ2-1
v_gene: TRBV12-3/TRBV12-4
d_gene: .
abundance: .
CDR3aa: CASNNRANEQFF
CDR3nt: TGTGCCAGCAACAACAGGGCCAATGAGCAGTTCTTC

j_gene: TRBJ1-2
v_gene: TRBV5-1
d_gene: .
abundance: once
CDR3aa: CASSREANYGYTF
CDR3nt: TGCGCCAGCAGCAGGGAGGCTAACTATGGCTACACCTTC

j_gene: TRBJ2-1
v_gene: TRBV2
d_gene: TRBD2
abundance: once
CDR3aa: CASRKPSGGAEQFF
CDR3nt: TGTGCCAGCAGGAAGCCTAGCGGGGGTGCTGAGCAGTTCTTC

j_gene: TRBJ1-2
v_gene: TRBV4-2
d_gene: TRBD1
abundance: few
CDR3aa: CASSQDSGTAHGYTF
CDR3nt: TGTGCCAGCAGCCAAGACTCCGGGACAGCCCATGGCTACACCTTC

j_gene: TRBJ2-5
v_gene: TRBV3-1/TRBV3-2
d_gene: TRBD1
abundance: .
CDR3aa: CASSSDRGRRETQYF
CDR3nt: TGTGCCAGCAGCTCGGACAGGGGGCGTCGGGAGACCCAGTACTTC

j_gene: TRBJ1-6
v_gene: TRBV14
d_gene: TRBD1
abundance: .
CDR3aa: CASSQVHRGNSPLHF
CDR3nt: TGTGCCAGCAGCCAAGTCCACAGGGGTAATTCACCCCTCCACTTT

j_gene: TRBJ1-5
v_gene: TRBV4-1
d_gene: .
abundance: .
CDR3aa: CASSPGAGRNQPQHF
CDR3nt: TGCGCCAGCAGCCCAGGGGCCGGTCGCAATCAGCCCCAGCATTTT

j_gene: TRBJ1-3
v_gene: TRBV15
d_gene: TRBD1
abundance: .
CDR3aa: CATQTGGIGNTIYF
CDR3nt: TGTGCCACTCAGACAGGGGGCATCGGAAACACCATATATTTT

j_gene: TRBJ2-3
v_gene: TRBV6-5
d_gene: TRBD2
abundance: .
CDR3aa: CASSTSGQFDTQYF
CDR3nt: TGTGCCAGCAGTACTAGCGGGCAATTTGATACGCAGTATTTT

j_gene: TRBJ1-2
v_gene: TRBV6-5
d_gene: .
abundance: .
CDR3aa: CASSYSYSYGYTF
CDR3nt: TGTGCCAGCAGTTACTCGTACTCCTATGGCTACACCTTC

j_gene: TRBJ2-1
v_gene: TRBV29-1
d_gene: TRBD2
abundance: .
CDR3aa: CSVARRLAANEQFF
CDR3nt: TGCAGCGTTGCGCGACGGCTAGCGGCCAATGAGCAGTTCTTC

j_gene: TRBJ2-2
v_gene: TRBV10-2
d_gene: .
abundance: .
CDR3aa: CASNSRPYTGELFF
CDR3nt: TGCGCCAGCAACTCTAGGCCTTACACCGGGGAGCTGTTTTTT

j_gene: TRBJ1-5
v_gene: TRBV7-9
d_gene: .
abundance: .
CDR3aa: CASSLAGVGNQPQHF
CDR3nt: TGTGCCAGCAGCTTAGCAGGGGTGGGCAATCAGCCCCAGCATTTT

j_gene: TRBJ2-2
v_gene: TRBV5-1
d_gene: .
abundance: .
CDR3aa: CASSLSRDTGELFF
CDR3nt: TGCGCCAGCAGCTTGAGTCGGGACACCGGGGAGCTGTTTTTT

j_gene: TRBJ2-3
v_gene: TRBV13
d_gene: .
abundance: .
CDR3aa: CASSYPLRQGGSTDTQYF
CDR3nt: TGTGCCAGCAGCTACCCCCTGAGGCAGGGTGGAAGCACAGATACGCAGTATTTT

j_gene: TRBJ1-3
v_gene: TRBV19
d_gene: .
abundance: .
CDR3aa: CASRYGGSGNTIYF
CDR3nt: TGTGCCAGTAGGTACGGAGGGTCTGGAAACACCATATATTTT

j_gene: TRBJ2-1
v_gene: TRBV5-6
d_gene: .
abundance: .
CDR3aa: CASSFLFSSYNEQFF
CDR3nt: TGTGCCAGCAGCTTCTTATTTAGCTCCTACAATGAGCAGTTCTTC

j_gene: TRBJ2-1
v_gene: TRBV30
d_gene: .
abundance: .
CDR3aa: CAWRGPGDANEQFF
CDR3nt: TGTGCCTGGAGAGGTCCGGGAGATGCCAATGAGCAGTTCTTC

j_gene: TRBJ1-4
v_gene: TRBV27
d_gene: TRBD1
abundance: .
CDR3aa: CASSRWTGATNEKLFF
CDR3nt: TGTGCCAGCAGCCGCTGGACAGGCGCAACTAATGAAAAACTGTTTTTT

j_gene: TRBJ2-7
v_gene: TRBV2
d_gene: TRBD2
abundance: once
CDR3aa: CASTQASGNGEQYF
CDR3nt: TGTGCCAGCACGCAAGCAAGCGGGAATGGCGAGCAGTACTTC

j_gene: TRBJ1-2
v_gene: TRBV19
d_gene: .
abundance: .
CDR3aa: CASSPDSRYGYTF
CDR3nt: TGTGCCAGTAGTCCGGACAGCCGATATGGCTACACCTTC

j_gene: TRBJ1-1
v_gene: TRBV29-1
d_gene: .
abundance: .
CDR3aa: CSVAGDTVNTEAFF
CDR3nt: TGCAGCGTTGCTGGGGACACAGTGAACACTGAAGCTTTCTTT

j_gene: TRBJ1-5
v_gene: TRBV10-2
d_gene: .
abundance: .
CDR3aa: CASSEAGLNQPQHF
CDR3nt: TGCGCCAGCAGTGAGGCCGGTCTCAATCAGCCCCAGCATTTT

j_gene: TRBJ2-3
v_gene: TRBV5-6
d_gene: .
abundance: .
CDR3aa: CASSLLGPIDTQYF
CDR3nt: TGTGCCAGCAGCTTGCTGGGGCCAATAGATACGCAGTATTTT